This TCR beta chain was identified during a study of T cell repertoires in cytomegalovirus infection. Overall study results and limits: Summed frequency of public TCR beta families distinguished CMV carriers with the relevant HLA.

TCRdb fed the reads into MiXCR, producing one record per CDR3 protein. There are roughly 34,000 distinct CDR3 sequences in the sample; about 50% occur only once, and about nine tenths lies in the top ten. CDR1 LGHNT and CDR2 FRNRAP come from the germline V gene. This CDR3 has 15 amino acids. A word on this clonotype: The antigen remains unidentified. A much larger clone lies a single base off, so this may be a read error.

The clonotype was recovered from a human donor in good health (CMV status not recorded). Some clones in this sample may be carry-over from other donors' samples. This chain links TRBV12-5 with TRBJ1-1, with a tentative D call TRBD1 (5 bases). The sample here was CD8+ T cells from cultured PBMCs, taken from culture after CMV antigen stimulation. CDR3 region: CASGLPTTANTEVFF. The CDR3 DNA sequence: TGTGCTAGTGGTTTACCGACGACAGCGAACACTGAAGTTTTCTTT. The full variable domain, in which reference TRBV12-5 and TRBJ1-1 provide the parts outside the CDR3, is DARVTQTPRHKVTEMGQEVTMRCQPILGHNTVFWYRQTMMQGLELLAYFRNRAPLDDSGMPKDRFSAEMPDATLATLKIQPSEPRDSAVYFCASGLPTTANTEVFFGQGTRLTVV.